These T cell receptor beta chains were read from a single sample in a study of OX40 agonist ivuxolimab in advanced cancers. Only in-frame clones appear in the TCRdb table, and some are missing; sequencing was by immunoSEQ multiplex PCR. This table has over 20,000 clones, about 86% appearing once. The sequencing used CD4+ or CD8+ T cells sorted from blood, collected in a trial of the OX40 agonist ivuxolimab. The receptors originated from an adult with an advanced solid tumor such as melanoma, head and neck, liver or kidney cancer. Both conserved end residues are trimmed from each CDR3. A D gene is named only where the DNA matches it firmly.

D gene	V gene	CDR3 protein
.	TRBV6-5	ASSGEPGNTGELF
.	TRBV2	ASSVAGNTEAF
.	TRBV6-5	ASSYMGVGGTDTQY
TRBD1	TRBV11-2	ASSKTSGTGNYGYT
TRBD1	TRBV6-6	ASGDSGHISGNTIY
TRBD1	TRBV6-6	ASSYPDRKAEAF
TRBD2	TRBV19	ASSIRLAGGQNTGELF
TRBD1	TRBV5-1	ASSLGQGFEQY
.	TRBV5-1	ASSPGAAGTSPGNTIY
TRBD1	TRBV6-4	ASSDGTGSTDTQY
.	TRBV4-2	ASSHFRGGSTDTQY